A selection of T cell receptor beta chains follows, all from one sample in a study of regulatory T cells in long-lasting Graves disease. TCRdb used MiXCR to reprocess the multiplex PCR reads, holding one entry per CDR3 protein. The sample shows 250,000 to 300,000 distinct CDR3 sequences, 20% to 25% of them seen only once. The sample in question was peripheral blood mononuclear cells (PBMCs), obtained when the disease was refractory, from a patient treated with antithyroid drugs. These receptor sequences come from a female donor with Graves disease. Each CDR3 is given with its conserved first and last residue. The D gene is left open where the match is weak. Some rows mark clone size as missing; the rest say once, few, many or name a class of expanded clone.

v_call: TRBV13; j_call: TRBJ1-2; d_call: .; clone_size: many; cdr3_aa: CASSPSGTMNYGYTF; cdr3_nt: TGTGCCAGCAGCCCATCTGGGACAATGAACTATGGCTACACCTTC
v_call: TRBV20-1; j_call: TRBJ1-5; d_call: .; clone_size: many; cdr3_aa: CSAPAASNQPQHF; cdr3_nt: TGCAGTGCCCCTGCTGCTAGCAATCAGCCCCAGCATTTT
v_call: TRBV28; j_call: TRBJ1-2; d_call: .; clone_size: .; cdr3_aa: CASRWAKLQGGYTF; cdr3_nt: TGTGCCAGCAGATGGGCCAAATTGCAGGGAGGCTACACCTTC
v_call: TRBV6-1; j_call: TRBJ2-3; d_call: TRBD2; clone_size: .; cdr3_aa: CASSRHLRERADTQYF; cdr3_nt: TGTGCCAGCAGCCGTCACCTGCGGGAGAGGGCAGATACGCAGTATTTT
v_call: TRBV7-2; j_call: TRBJ1-6; d_call: .; clone_size: few; cdr3_aa: CASSVRSGSYNSPLHF; cdr3_nt: TGTGCCAGCAGCGTACGGTCGGGGAGCTATAATTCACCCCTCCACTTT
v_call: TRBV20-1; j_call: TRBJ1-2; d_call: .; clone_size: many; cdr3_aa: CSARDLLAGRGYGYTF; cdr3_nt: TGCAGTGCTAGAGATCTCCTGGCAGGGAGAGGCTATGGCTACACCTTC
v_call: TRBV6-1; j_call: TRBJ2-2; d_call: TRBD2; clone_size: .; cdr3_aa: CASRGTSGSNTGELFF; cdr3_nt: TGTGCCAGCAGGGGGACTAGCGGCTCGAACACCGGGGAGCTGTTTTTT
v_call: TRBV4-2; j_call: TRBJ1-1; d_call: .; clone_size: .; cdr3_aa: CASSPEVGNRNTEAFF; cdr3_nt: TGTGCCAGCAGCCCCGAAGTGGGCAACAGAAACACTGAAGCTTTCTTT
v_call: TRBV3-1; j_call: TRBJ2-6; d_call: .; clone_size: .; cdr3_aa: CASSRSHSGANVLTF; cdr3_nt: TGTGCCAGCAGCCGGTCTCACTCTGGGGCCAACGTCCTGACTTTC
v_call: TRBV4-2; j_call: TRBJ2-7; d_call: TRBD1; clone_size: .; cdr3_aa: CASSQNTGGSPYEQYF; cdr3_nt: TGTGCCAGCAGCCAGAACACAGGGGGGAGTCCCTACGAGCAGTACTTC
v_call: TRBV5-5; j_call: TRBJ1-5; d_call: .; clone_size: many; cdr3_aa: CASSFMAEQPQHF; cdr3_nt: TGTGCCAGCAGCTTTATGGCAGAACAGCCCCAGCATTTT
v_call: TRBV29-1; j_call: TRBJ2-5; d_call: .; clone_size: many; cdr3_aa: CSVERQETQYF; cdr3_nt: TGCAGCGTTGAACGCCAAGAGACCCAGTACTTC
v_call: TRBV28; j_call: TRBJ2-7; d_call: TRBD1; clone_size: many; cdr3_aa: CASSSPTGLVSYEQYF; cdr3_nt: TGTGCCAGCAGTTCACCGACAGGGCTAGTGAGCTACGAGCAGTACTTC
v_call: TRBV29-1; j_call: TRBJ1-1; d_call: TRBD1; clone_size: few; cdr3_aa: CSVVGQTTEAFF; cdr3_nt: TGCAGCGTTGTGGGACAGACCACTGAAGCTTTCTTT
v_call: TRBV20-1; j_call: TRBJ1-2; d_call: .; clone_size: few; cdr3_aa: CSAREPRAGYGYTF; cdr3_nt: TGCAGTGCTAGAGAGCCCAGGGCAGGCTATGGCTACACCTTC
v_call: TRBV11-2; j_call: TRBJ1-1; d_call: .; clone_size: .; cdr3_aa: CASSLRNPEAFF; cdr3_nt: TGTGCCAGCAGCTTGAGGAACCCTGAAGCTTTCTTT
v_call: TRBV28; j_call: TRBJ1-6; d_call: TRBD1; clone_size: .; cdr3_aa: CASSLDREFSPLHF; cdr3_nt: TGTGCCAGCAGTTTGGACAGGGAATTTTCACCCCTCCACTTT
v_call: TRBV12-3/TRBV12-4; j_call: TRBJ1-6; d_call: .; clone_size: many; cdr3_aa: CASGTGRNNNSPLHF; cdr3_nt: TGTGCCAGCGGAACCGGGCGCAACAATAATTCACCCCTCCACTTT
v_call: TRBV4-1; j_call: TRBJ2-7; d_call: .; clone_size: .; cdr3_aa: CASTYRSSNAYEQYF; cdr3_nt: TGCGCCAGCACCTACAGGTCGTCAAATGCTTACGAGCAGTACTTC
v_call: TRBV12-3/TRBV12-4; j_call: TRBJ2-5; d_call: TRBD1; clone_size: .; cdr3_aa: CASSPDLDRQETQYF; cdr3_nt: TGTGCCAGCAGTCCTGACCTGGACAGGCAAGAGACCCAGTACTTC
v_call: TRBV28; j_call: TRBJ2-7; d_call: TRBD2; clone_size: .; cdr3_aa: CASKGGLAGGGYEQYF; cdr3_nt: TGTGCCAGCAAAGGGGGACTAGCGGGAGGAGGCTACGAGCAGTACTTC
v_call: TRBV12-3/TRBV12-4; j_call: TRBJ1-2; d_call: TRBD1; clone_size: many; cdr3_aa: CASSPDRGKSGGYTF; cdr3_nt: TGTGCCAGCAGTCCCGACAGGGGCAAATCCGGTGGCTACACCTTC
v_call: TRBV7-2; j_call: TRBJ1-5; d_call: .; clone_size: .; cdr3_aa: CASSSDSGGRGPQHF; cdr3_nt: TGTGCCAGCAGCTCAGATAGTGGGGGGCGGGGGCCCCAGCATTTT
v_call: TRBV28; j_call: TRBJ1-2; d_call: .; clone_size: many; cdr3_aa: CASSLGFNGYTF; cdr3_nt: TGTGCCAGCAGTTTAGGGTTTAATGGCTACACCTTC
v_call: TRBV14; j_call: TRBJ1-2; d_call: .; clone_size: many; cdr3_aa: CASSLDTFYGYTF; cdr3_nt: TGTGCCAGCAGCCTGGACACCTTCTATGGCTACACCTTC
v_call: TRBV29-1; j_call: TRBJ1-4; d_call: .; clone_size: many; cdr3_aa: CSAGTATNEKLFF; cdr3_nt: TGCAGCGCCGGAACCGCAACTAATGAAAAACTGTTTTTT
v_call: TRBV18; j_call: TRBJ2-7; d_call: .; clone_size: .; cdr3_aa: CASSPPSAPYEQYF; cdr3_nt: TGTGCCAGCTCACCCCCTAGTGCCCCCTACGAGCAGTACTTC
v_call: TRBV5-1; j_call: TRBJ2-2; d_call: TRBD2; clone_size: .; cdr3_aa: CASSLAVGLAYTGELFF; cdr3_nt: TGCGCCAGCAGCTTGGCCGTGGGACTAGCGTACACCGGGGAGCTGTTTTTT
v_call: TRBV27; j_call: TRBJ2-5; d_call: TRBD1; clone_size: many; cdr3_aa: CASSWTGGAETQYF; cdr3_nt: TGTGCCAGCAGTTGGACAGGGGGCGCAGAGACCCAGTACTTC
v_call: TRBV4-2; j_call: TRBJ2-7; d_call: .; clone_size: few; cdr3_aa: CASSQERGRREVYEQYF; cdr3_nt: TGTGCCAGCAGCCAAGAAAGGGGGCGGCGGGAAGTCTACGAGCAGTACTTC
v_call: TRBV20-1; j_call: TRBJ2-1; d_call: TRBD2; clone_size: .; cdr3_aa: CSASTGLAGDEQFF; cdr3_nt: TGCAGTGCAAGCACGGGACTAGCGGGAGATGAGCAGTTCTTC
v_call: TRBV19; j_call: TRBJ2-7; d_call: .; clone_size: .; cdr3_aa: CASSPEPGRSYEQYF; cdr3_nt: TGTGCCAGTAGTCCGGAACCTGGTCGCTCCTACGAGCAGTACTTC
v_call: TRBV5-8; j_call: TRBJ2-6; d_call: TRBD1; clone_size: few; cdr3_aa: CASSLEVWVGTGNSGANVLTF; cdr3_nt: TGTGCCAGCAGCTTGGAGGTTTGGGTTGGGACAGGCAACTCTGGGGCCAACGTCCTGACTTTC
v_call: TRBV28; j_call: TRBJ2-6; d_call: .; clone_size: few; cdr3_aa: CASSHPRLTGGGANVLTF; cdr3_nt: TGTGCCAGCAGCCACCCTCGCTTGACAGGTGGTGGGGCCAACGTCCTGACTTTC
v_call: TRBV7-2; j_call: TRBJ2-1; d_call: .; clone_size: .; cdr3_aa: CASSHAYNEQFF; cdr3_nt: TGTGCCAGCAGCCACGCTTACAATGAGCAGTTCTTC
v_call: TRBV2; j_call: TRBJ2-5; d_call: .; clone_size: many; cdr3_aa: CASSVGQETQYF; cdr3_nt: TGTGCCAGCAGTGTGGGACAAGAGACCCAGTACTTC
v_call: TRBV7-9; j_call: TRBJ2-5; d_call: .; clone_size: .; cdr3_aa: CASSLVRNQETQYF; cdr3_nt: TGTGCCAGCAGCTTAGTTAGGAACCAAGAGACCCAGTACTTC
v_call: TRBV19; j_call: TRBJ2-7; d_call: TRBD1; clone_size: many; cdr3_aa: CASSTGTGVYEQYF; cdr3_nt: TGTGCCAGTAGCACCGGGACAGGGGTCTACGAGCAGTACTTC
v_call: TRBV15; j_call: TRBJ2-2; d_call: TRBD1; clone_size: .; cdr3_aa: CATSRVGTGDTGELFF; cdr3_nt: TGTGCCACCAGCAGAGTGGGGACAGGGGACACCGGGGAGCTGTTTTTT
v_call: TRBV30; j_call: TRBJ2-7; d_call: .; clone_size: .; cdr3_aa: CAWRGGGRSYEQYF; cdr3_nt: TGTGCCTGGAGAGGGGGGGGACGTTCCTACGAGCAGTACTTC
v_call: TRBV5-6; j_call: TRBJ1-1; d_call: TRBD1; clone_size: many; cdr3_aa: CASSSGTGGMRTEAFF; cdr3_nt: TGTGCCAGCAGCTCCGGGACAGGGGGTATGCGAACTGAAGCTTTCTTT
v_call: TRBV11-2; j_call: TRBJ2-7; d_call: .; clone_size: many; cdr3_aa: CASSQGTSSDEQYF; cdr3_nt: TGTGCCAGCAGCCAAGGGACTTCCTCCGACGAGCAGTACTTC
v_call: TRBV4-2; j_call: TRBJ2-7; d_call: .; clone_size: .; cdr3_aa: CASSQDLAQESLYEQYF; cdr3_nt: TGTGCCAGCAGCCAAGACCTAGCCCAGGAATCCCTCTACGAGCAGTACTTC
v_call: TRBV2; j_call: TRBJ2-1; d_call: .; clone_size: .; cdr3_aa: CASTTRLNGEQFF; cdr3_nt: TGTGCCAGTACAACCAGGTTAAACGGGGAGCAGTTCTTC
v_call: TRBV20-1; j_call: TRBJ2-6; d_call: .; clone_size: .; cdr3_aa: CSATDGAGANVLTF; cdr3_nt: TGCAGTGCTACCGACGGAGCTGGGGCCAACGTCCTGACTTTC
v_call: TRBV7-8; j_call: TRBJ2-5; d_call: .; clone_size: many; cdr3_aa: CASSLSWTTQETQYF; cdr3_nt: TGTGCCAGCAGCTTATCTTGGACTACCCAAGAGACCCAGTACTTC
v_call: TRBV20-1; j_call: TRBJ1-5; d_call: .; clone_size: few; cdr3_aa: CSAAGMASNQPQHF; cdr3_nt: TGCAGTGCTGCGGGGATGGCGAGCAATCAGCCCCAGCATTTT